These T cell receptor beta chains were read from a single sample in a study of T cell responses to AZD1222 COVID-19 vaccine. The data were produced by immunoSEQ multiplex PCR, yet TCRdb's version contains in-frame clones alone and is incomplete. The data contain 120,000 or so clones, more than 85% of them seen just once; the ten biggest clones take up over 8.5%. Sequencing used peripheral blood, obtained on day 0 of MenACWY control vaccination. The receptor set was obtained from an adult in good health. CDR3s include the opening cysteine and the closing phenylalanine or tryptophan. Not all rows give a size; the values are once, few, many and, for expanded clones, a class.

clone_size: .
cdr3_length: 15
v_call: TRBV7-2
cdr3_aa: CASSAGQGGSTEAFF

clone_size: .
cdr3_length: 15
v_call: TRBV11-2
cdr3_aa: CASSLFRGRGNTIYF

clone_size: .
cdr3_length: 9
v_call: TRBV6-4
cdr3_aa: CASRYEQYF

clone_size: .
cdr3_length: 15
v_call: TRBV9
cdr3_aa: CASSVVGNRNTEAFF

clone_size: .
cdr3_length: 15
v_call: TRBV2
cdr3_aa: CASSGAGSSYNEQFF

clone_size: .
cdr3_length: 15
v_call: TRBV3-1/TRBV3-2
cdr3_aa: CASSQYRVSYNEQFF

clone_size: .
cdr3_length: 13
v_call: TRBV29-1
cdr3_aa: CSVEVGGDQPQHF

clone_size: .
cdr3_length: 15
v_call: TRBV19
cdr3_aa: CASNPDRGTTGELFF

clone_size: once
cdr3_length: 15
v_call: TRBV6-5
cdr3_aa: CASSYSVGGYNEQFF

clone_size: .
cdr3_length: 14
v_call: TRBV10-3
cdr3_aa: CAISETGWDTEQFF

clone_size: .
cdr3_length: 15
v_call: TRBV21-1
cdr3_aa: CASSIRTGGIYGYTF

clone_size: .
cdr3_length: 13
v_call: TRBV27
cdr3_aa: CASSRGRDTEAFF

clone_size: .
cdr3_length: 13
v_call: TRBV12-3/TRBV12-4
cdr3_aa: CASSKSDGTEAFF

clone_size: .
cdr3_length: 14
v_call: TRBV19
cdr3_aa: CASSIPDMNTEAFF

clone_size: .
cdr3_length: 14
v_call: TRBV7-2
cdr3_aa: CASSLVGLNYEQYF

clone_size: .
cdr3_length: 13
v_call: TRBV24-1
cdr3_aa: CATSDIASSEQFF

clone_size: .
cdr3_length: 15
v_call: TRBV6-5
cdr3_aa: CASSSSLAGANVLTF

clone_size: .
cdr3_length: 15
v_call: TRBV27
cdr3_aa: CASSSRQAPGRKLFF

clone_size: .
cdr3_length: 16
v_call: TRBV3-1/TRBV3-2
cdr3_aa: CASSQWSGGSTDTQYF

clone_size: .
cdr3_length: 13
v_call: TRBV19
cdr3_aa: CASRQTSTDTQYF

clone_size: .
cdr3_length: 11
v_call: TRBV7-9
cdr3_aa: CASSLYSEQYF

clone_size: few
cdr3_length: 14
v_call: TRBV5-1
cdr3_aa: CASTPPGGVTEAFF

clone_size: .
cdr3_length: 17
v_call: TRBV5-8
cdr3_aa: CASSLAVRRTGYTEAFF

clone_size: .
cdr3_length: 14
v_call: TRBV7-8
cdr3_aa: CASSRVSGSDEQFF

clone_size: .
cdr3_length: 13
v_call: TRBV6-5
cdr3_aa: CASHRTANTEAFF

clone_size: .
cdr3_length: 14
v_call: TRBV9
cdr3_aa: CASSVGSRRDTIYF

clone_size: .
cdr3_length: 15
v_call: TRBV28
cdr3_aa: CASSHRTGGIGELFF

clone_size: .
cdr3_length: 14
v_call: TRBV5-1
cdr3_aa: CASSLLAGEGEQFF

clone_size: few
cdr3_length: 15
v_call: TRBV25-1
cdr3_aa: CASSAGRQGYYEQYF

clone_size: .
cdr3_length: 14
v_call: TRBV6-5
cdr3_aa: CATSRDGLNTEAFF

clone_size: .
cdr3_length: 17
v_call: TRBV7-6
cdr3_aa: CASSLRTGEYAANVLTF

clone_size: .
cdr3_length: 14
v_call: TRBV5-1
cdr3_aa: CASSLVGGNQPQHF

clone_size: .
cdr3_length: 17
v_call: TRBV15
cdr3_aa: CATSPRGAGVSYNEQFF

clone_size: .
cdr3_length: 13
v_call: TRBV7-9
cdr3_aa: CASSPNTGGNAFF

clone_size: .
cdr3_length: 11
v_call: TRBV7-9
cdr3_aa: CASSLGDGYTF

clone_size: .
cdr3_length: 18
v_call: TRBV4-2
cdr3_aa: CASSQDIQGGYSNQPQHF

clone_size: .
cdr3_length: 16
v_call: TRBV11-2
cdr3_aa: CASSGLAGGRTDTQYF

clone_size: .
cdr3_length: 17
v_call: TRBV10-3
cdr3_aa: CAISSTTSGRRVNEQFF

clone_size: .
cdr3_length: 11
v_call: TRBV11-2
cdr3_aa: CASSSNYEQYF

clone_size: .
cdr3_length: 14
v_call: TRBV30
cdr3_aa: CAWSVHEGNQPQHF

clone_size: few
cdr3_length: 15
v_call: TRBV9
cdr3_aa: CASSVSQRPYNEQFF

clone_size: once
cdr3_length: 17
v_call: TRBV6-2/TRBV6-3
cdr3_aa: CASSYWPGERAYNEQFF

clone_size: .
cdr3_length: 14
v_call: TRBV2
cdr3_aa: CASSGDRVIYGYTF

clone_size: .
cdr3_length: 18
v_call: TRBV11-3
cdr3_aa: CASSLDQGGSNAYNEQFF

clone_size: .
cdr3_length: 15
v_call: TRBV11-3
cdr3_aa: CASSRTAPTNEKLFF